This TCR beta chain was documented in a study of T cell clonotyping in hematopoietic cell transplantation. V gave up 8 bases and J gave up 1 base, with 11 bases separating them. Per germline, CDR1 WSHSY and CDR2 SAAADI. CDR3 length equals 13 residues. This clone has just a few counts. The table came from immunoSEQ multiplex PCR; TCRdb's copy has only in-frame clones and leaves some out. The sample contains about 12,000 clones, over 40% of which appear only once. The rearrangement joins TRBV10-2 to TRBJ1-1; no clear D gene. The specimen sequenced was peripheral blood mononuclear cells. The TCR was taken from a man aged 45-65 years in good health. Some clones in this sample may be carry-over from other donors' samples. CDR3 in DNA: TGCGCCAGCCCTAACCCGCAGAACACTGAAGCTTTCTTT. Translated, it gives CASPNPQNTEAFF.